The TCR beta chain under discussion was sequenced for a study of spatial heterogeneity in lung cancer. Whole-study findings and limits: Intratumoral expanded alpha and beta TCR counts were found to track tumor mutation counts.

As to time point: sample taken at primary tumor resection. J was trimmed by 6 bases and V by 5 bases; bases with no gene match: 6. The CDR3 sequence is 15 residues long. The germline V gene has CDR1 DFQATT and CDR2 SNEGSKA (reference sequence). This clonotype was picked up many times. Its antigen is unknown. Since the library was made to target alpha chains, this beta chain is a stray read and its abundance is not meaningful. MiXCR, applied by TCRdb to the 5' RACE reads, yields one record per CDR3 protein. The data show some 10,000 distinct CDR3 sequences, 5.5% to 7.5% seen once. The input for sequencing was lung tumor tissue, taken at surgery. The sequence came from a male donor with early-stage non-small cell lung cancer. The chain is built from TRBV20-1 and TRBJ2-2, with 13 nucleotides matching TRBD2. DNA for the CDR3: TGCAGTGCTCCAAGACTAGCGGGGGGCCCCGGGGAGCTGTTTTTT. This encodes CSAPRLAGGPGELFF.